One and the same sample provided the 25 T cell receptor beta chains below, sequenced in a study of blood T cell repertoires in COVID-19. Assay: immunoSEQ multiplex PCR; the TCRdb copy retains only in-frame clones and omits some. Among about 150,000 clones listed, around four fifths were seen once. The source material was peripheral blood. The receptors here all came from an elderly woman with COVID-19, enrolled during active disease.

This chain joins TRBV7-2 and TRBJ2-7, with TRBD1 matching 8 bases. Germline CDR1 reads SGHTA; CDR2 reads FQGNSA. V gave up 3 bases and J gave up 2 bases; unmatched junction bases: 6. The CDR3 length is 15 residues. CDR3 in DNA: TGTGCCAGCAGCTTTGGGACAGGATCAACCTACGAGCAGTACTTC. It is translated as CASSFGTGSTYEQYF.

CDR3 loop: CASRTSGSSYEQYF. DNA of the CDR3: TGTGCCAGCAGGACTAGCGGGAGCTCCTACGAGCAGTACTTC. This chain uses TRBV2 with TRBJ2-7; 12 bases are shared with TRBD2. Germline V gene lookup returns CDR1 SNHLY and CDR2 FYNNEI. The CDR3 consists of 14 residues. V shed 6 bases, J shed 0 bases, and the junction held 0 bases outside the gene matches.

In its sample, this clone was seen a few times. The chain joins TRBV28 to TRBJ2-7; D unclear. Germline-derived CDR1 and CDR2 are MDHEN and SYDVKM. V gave up 6 bases and J gave up 4 bases, with 7 bases separating them. The CDR3 is made up of 11 amino acids. This CDR3 is CASRQAYEQYF. CDR3 sequence (DNA): TGTGCCAGCAGGCAAGCATACGAGCAGTACTTC.

The chain uses TRBV19 and TRBJ1-1; the D gene is possibly TRBD1 (5 bases). The CDR3 is 14 amino acids. Looked up from germline, CDR1 is LNHDA and CDR2 is SQIVND (reference sequence). V shed 1 base and J shed 4 bases, with 10 bases lying between them. Here the CDR3 reads CASSIGGSSTEAFF. The CDR3 DNA follows: TGTGCCAGTAGTATAGGGGGCAGTTCCACTGAAGCTTTCTTT. The variable domain in full, completed from reference TRBV19 and TRBJ1-1, reads DGGITQSPKYLFRKEGQNVTLSCEQNLNHDAMYWYRQDPGQGLRLIYYSQIVNDFQKGDIAEGYSVSREKKESFPLTVTSAQKNPTAFYLCASSIGGSSTEAFFGQGTRLTVV.

This chain joins TRBV3-1 (or the pseudogene TRBV3-2) and TRBJ1-6; D unresolved. Germline-derived CDR1 and CDR2 are LGHDT and YNNKEL (reference sequence). Trimming pared 1 base from V and 8 bases from J, leaving 12 bases between. The CDR3 runs 15 residues. The CDR3 loop reads CASSQGAFWDSPLHF. The CDR3 nucleotides are TGTGCCAGCAGCCAAGGGGCGTTCTGGGATTCACCCCTCCACTTT.

The V gene is TRBV11-2, the J gene TRBJ2-1; possibly TRBD2 for D (5 bases). V was shortened by 3 bases and J by 3 bases, with 12 bases between the two germline ends. Germline V gives CDR1 SGHAT, CDR2 FQNNGV. This CDR3 is built from 15 residues. CDR3 DNA: TGTGCCAGCAGCTTGGGATTAGCGAACTACAATGAGCAGTTCTTC. It is translated as CASSLGLANYNEQFF.

J is TRBJ1-2 and V is TRBV18; possible D gene TRBD1, 6 bases. V was clipped by 2 bases and J by 1 base, with 14 bases between them. The CDR3 has 16 residues. Germline CDR1 KGHSH, CDR2 LQKENI. CDR3 sequence (DNA): TGTGCCAGCTCACCAGTCGTCGAAGGGGGTAACTATGGCTACACCTTC. Its protein product is CASSPVVEGGNYGYTF.

The chain is built from TRBV7-2 and TRBJ1-2; TRBD1 agrees at 8 bases. Trimming removed 5 bases from V and 4 bases from J; junction bases left unmatched: 6. This CDR3 is 14 amino acids long. Germline assignment: CDR1 SGHTA and CDR2 FQGNSA. The DNA for the CDR3 is TGTGCCAGCAGCAACGGACAGGGACTCTATGGCTACACCTTC. Protein: CASSNGQGLYGYTF.

The chain links TRBV21-1 to TRBJ1-5. TRBV21-1 is classified as a pseudogene. The CDR3 runs to 14 residues. CDR3 in amino acids: CASSKGTSYQPQHF. The CDR3 coding sequence is TGTGCCAGCAGCAAAGGAACTTCCTATCAGCCCCAGCATTTT.

The V call is TRBV18, the J call TRBJ2-5, with a tentative D call TRBD1 (6 bases). The CDR3 loop spans 13 amino acids. Germline-derived CDR1 and CDR2 are KGHSH and LQKENI. Trimming cost V 4 bases and J 5 bases, with 11 bases left between them. The CDR3 protein is CASSRDTWETQYF. CDR3 sequence (DNA): TGTGCCAGCTCACGGGACACTTGGGAGACCCAGTACTTC.

The chain joins TRBV14 to TRBJ1-2; 10 bases map to TRBD1. The CDR3 length is 14 residues. V shed 4 bases, J shed 4 bases, and the junction held 3 bases outside the gene matches. Germline lookup yields CDR1 SGHDN and CDR2 FVKESK. The CDR3 reads CASSPGTGAYGYTF. CDR3 coding DNA: TGTGCCAGCAGCCCCGGGACAGGGGCCTATGGCTACACCTTC.

The chain links TRBV19 to TRBJ2-1, with 7 bases matching TRBD2. The CDR3 runs to 18 residues. Losses at the gene ends were 1 base for V and 5 bases for J; bases not matched to a gene: 14. In germline, CDR1 is LNHDA, CDR2 SQIVND (reference sequence). The CDR3 loop is CASSIVAGRPRVDNEQFF. Written as DNA, the CDR3 is TGTGCCAGTAGTATAGTAGCGGGCAGGCCAAGGGTGGACAATGAGCAGTTCTTC.

The chain uses TRBV28 and TRBJ1-2; 7 bases are a match to TRBD1. The junction had 0 bases not matched to a gene; V was cut back by 6 bases and J by 2 bases. CDR1 and CDR2 (germline): MDHEN, SYDVKM. CDR3 size: 12 residues. The CDR3: CASRGQNYGYTF. The CDR3 region has the DNA TGTGCCAGCAGGGGACAGAACTATGGCTACACCTTC.

The sample holds a few counts of this clone. The chain is built from TRBV19 and TRBJ2-3; 7 bases are shared with TRBD2. The germline CDR1 and CDR2 sequences are LNHDA and SQIVND (reference sequence). J was trimmed by 7 bases and V by 10 bases; bases with no gene match: 2. CDR3 length equals 10 residues. The CDR3 DNA is TGTGCCACGGGGGGAAATACGCAGTATTTT. This codes for CATGGNTQYF.

The CDR3 coding sequence is TGCAGTGCTAGTGCCACTAACTATGGCTACACCTTC. Protein product: CSASATNYGYTF. The rearrangement uses TRBV20-1 and TRBJ1-2; no reliable D call. The CDR3 is made up of 12 amino acids. Trimming pared 3 bases from V and 0 bases from J, leaving 5 bases between. CDR1 and CDR2 from the germline V gene are DFQATT and SNEGSKA (reference sequence).

The V and J genes are TRBV4-3 and TRBJ1-5; D uncertain. The CDR3 runs 15 residues. The germline V gene has CDR1 LGHNA and CDR2 YSLEER. The V end lost 4 bases, the J end lost 3 bases, and 13 bases lay between the germline ends. The CDR3 DNA is TGCGCCAGCAGCCCGAGGTGGAGGGACAATCAGCCCCAGCATTTT. Translated: CASSPRWRDNQPQHF.

The V gene is TRBV1, the J gene TRBJ1-4. TRBV1 is a pseudogene. The CDR3 runs to 17 residues. In nucleotides, the CDR3 is TGCACCAGCAGCCAAGGAGGCGGGGGGGTTGCAAGGGAAAAACTGTTTTTT. It encodes CTSSQGGGGVAREKLFF.

The chain employs TRBV5-4 and TRBJ1-2, with D unresolved. CDR3 length: 15 amino acids. Germline loops: CDR1 SGHNT, CDR2 YYREEE (reference sequence). Trimming took 5 bases from V and 5 from J, leaving 19 bases between them. CDR3 DNA: TGTGCCAGCAGAGAGGGTATTGGGCTCTTATATGGCTACACCTTC. Translating gives CASREGIGLLYGYTF.

The rearrangement joins TRBV7-2 to TRBJ1-4; 9 bases agree with TRBD1. CDR3 length: 16 residues. The V gene end was trimmed by 6 bases and the J gene end by 10 bases; junction bases not matched to a gene: 15. The germline V gene encodes CDR1 SGHTA and CDR2 FQGNSA. The CDR3 bases are TGTGCCAGCAGGCCAGAACCGGGACAGGGTTTTGGAAAACTGTTTTTT. This encodes CASRPEPGQGFGKLFF. Looking up the rest from reference TRBV7-2 and TRBJ1-4 gives the full variable domain: GAGVSQSPSNKVTEKGKDVELRCDPISGHTALYWYRQSLGQGLEFLIYFQGNSAPDKSGLPSDRFSAERTGGSVSTLTIQRTQQEDSAVYLCASRPEPGQGFGKLFFGSGTQLSVL.

The chain joins TRBV9 to TRBJ2-3; TRBD1 agrees at 9 bases. The germline V gene has CDR1 SGDLS and CDR2 YYNGEE. The CDR3 length is 14 residues. V gave up 3 bases and J gave up 5 bases; unmatched junction bases: 4. The CDR3 DNA reads TGTGCCAGCAGCGCACAGGGGGCAGGAGATACGCAGTATTTT. It codes for CASSAQGAGDTQYF.

The chain uses TRBV6-5 and TRBJ1-2; 9 nucleotides align to TRBD1. Germline V CDR1 and CDR2: MNHEY, SVGAGI. CDR3 length: 14 residues. The V gene end was trimmed by 7 bases and the J gene end by 3 bases; junction bases not matched to a gene: 6. This CDR3 reads CASTRDRVDYGYTF. The CDR3 nucleotides read TGTGCCAGCACCCGGGACAGGGTGGACTATGGCTACACCTTC.

V and J are TRBV30 and TRBJ2-7; perhaps TRBD2 as D (6 bases). This CDR3 spans 16 amino acids. Per germline, CDR1 GTSNPN and CDR2 SVGIG (reference sequence). V lost 0 bases and J lost 2, with 17 bases in between. In DNA form, the CDR3 reads TGTGCCTGGAGTGTAGGATTCGGGGGTAACACCTACGAGCAGTACTTC. As protein: CAWSVGFGGNTYEQYF.

This clone appeared a single time. The J gene is TRBJ2-1, the V gene TRBV11-3, with D possibly TRBD2 on 5 matching bases. V lost 3 bases and J lost 2, with 14 bases in between. CDR1 is SGHNT and CDR2 is YENEEA in the germline V gene. This CDR3 is 16 amino acids long. As DNA, the CDR3 is TGTGCCAGCAGCTTGGGTACTAGTGGGCCCTACAATGAGCAGTTCTTC. It is translated as CASSLGTSGPYNEQFF.

This clone came up once. This chain joins TRBV6-2 or TRBV6-3 and TRBJ1-2; perhaps TRBD1 as D (6 bases). Between the trimmed V and J ends, which lost 6 bases and 8 bases, there was a span of 16 bases. CDR3 length: 13 amino acids. The germline V gene encodes CDR1 MNHEY and CDR2 SVGEGT. The CDR3 loop is CASSDSGEWGYTF. In DNA, the CDR3 is TGTGCCAGCAGCGACTCAGGGGAGTGGGGCTACACCTTC.

The genes are TRBV7-2 and TRBJ2-2, with 9 bases matching TRBD2. V lost 4 bases to trimming and J lost 7 bases; unmatched junction nucleotides: 7. Per germline, CDR1 SGHTA and CDR2 FQGNSA. The CDR3 consists of 15 residues. Here the CDR3 reads CASSSLAGAGGELFF. As DNA, the CDR3 is TGTGCCAGCAGCTCATTAGCGGGAGCGGGCGGGGAGCTGTTTTTT.